These 21 T cell receptor beta chains share one sample of origin, sequenced in a study of shared clonotypes between healthy human individuals. The data were produced by immunoSEQ multiplex PCR, yet TCRdb's version contains in-frame clones alone and is incomplete. The table includes a few million clones, around nine tenths detected once. Sequencing was performed on naive CD4+ T cells sorted from blood. Subset denoted: CD45RA+ positively selected. These receptors were obtained from a man between 18 and 35 years old in good health.

The J gene is TRBJ2-7, the V gene TRBV6-6; possible D gene TRBD1, 5 bases. The CDR3 is made up of 14 amino acids. Looked up from germline, CDR1 is MNHNY and CDR2 is SVGAGI (reference sequence). The V end was cut by 5 bases, the J end by 2 bases, with 13 bases between. CDR3 DNA sequence: TGTGCCAGCAGTCCCCAGGGTAGTCCCTACGAGCAGTACTTC. This codes for CASSPQGSPYEQYF.

This rearrangement joins TRBV6-6 to TRBJ1-5; D remains unclear. Per germline, CDR1 MNHNY and CDR2 SVGAGI (reference sequence). The CDR3 contains 14 residues. V was pared by 6 bases and J by 2 bases, with 11 bases between. The CDR3 is CASRPSGGNQPQHF. The CDR3, as DNA: TGTGCCAGCAGGCCCTCGGGAGGCAATCAGCCCCAGCATTTT.

The chain uses TRBV29-1 and TRBJ2-3, with a possible D match to TRBD2 (6 bases). Germline V gene data show CDR1 as SQVTM and CDR2 as ANQGSEA. The V gene lost 1 base and the J gene lost 6 bases, with 11 bases spanning the gap. This CDR3 is 13 amino acids long. The CDR3 loop is CSVEVGDWDTQYF. The CDR3 DNA is TGCAGCGTTGAAGTTGGGGACTGGGATACGCAGTATTTT.

V usage is TRBV4-3 and J usage is TRBJ1-6; possible D gene TRBD1, 6 bases. Germline values: CDR1 LGHNA, CDR2 YSLEER. V lost 4 bases, J lost 5 bases, and 12 bases lay in between. The CDR3 spans 15 residues. The CDR3 is CASSLVPGDNSPLHF. Here the CDR3 DNA reads TGCGCCAGCAGCCTCGTGCCAGGGGATAATTCACCCCTCCACTTT.

Remarks on this clone: A read error may account for a junction end that differs from germline. The chain joins TRBV2 to TRBJ1-4; D is unclear. This CDR3 has 13 amino acids. Germline lookup yields CDR1 SNHLY and CDR2 FYNNEI. The CDR3 sequence: CASSKAGREKLFF. In DNA, the CDR3 is TGTGCCAGCAGTAAAGCGGGCCGCGAAAAACTGTTTTTT.

The V call is TRBV10-3, the J call TRBJ1-6; 9 bases agree with TRBD1. Per the germline V gene, CDR1 is ENHRY and CDR2 is SYGVKD. The CDR3 has 17 residues. The J segment lost 7 bases and the V segment lost 0 bases, leaving 7 bases of the junction unmatched. The CDR3 here is CAISESGTGSWNSPLHF. CDR3 bases: TGTGCCATCAGTGAGTCTGGGACAGGGTCGTGGAATTCACCCCTCCACTTT.

V is TRBV2 and J is TRBJ2-3, with 7 bases fitting TRBD1. Germline V lookup: CDR1 SNHLY, CDR2 FYNNEI. The CDR3 contains 15 residues. V was clipped by 6 bases and J by 4 bases; unmatched bases: 10. CDR3 DNA: TGTGCCAGCAGGGCAACCTCTCAGGGGGCAGATACGCAGTATTTT. Its protein is CASRATSQGADTQYF.

There are a few counts of this clone. V usage is TRBV7-9 and J usage is TRBJ1-4; a weak D match, TRBD1 (6 bases). Trimming stripped 3 bases from V and 8 bases from J, with 7 bases between. The CDR3 loop spans 12 amino acids. Germline V gene lookup returns CDR1 SEHNR and CDR2 FQNEAQ (reference sequence). This chain's CDR3 is CASSLGAEKLFF. CDR3 sequence (DNA): TGTGCCAGCAGCTTGGGGGCCGAAAAACTGTTTTTT.

The chain is built from TRBV21-1 and TRBJ2-3; the table's D call, TRBD1, has no DNA check behind it. TRBV21-1 constitutes a pseudogene. The CDR3 contains 16 residues. The CDR3 sequence: CASSKGSQGASDTQYF. Written as DNA, the CDR3 is TGTGCCAGCAGCAAAGGTTCCCAGGGGGCGTCAGATACGCAGTATTTT.

The genes are TRBV18 and TRBJ1-1; 9 positions agree with TRBD1. V gave up 3 bases and J gave up 0 bases; unmatched junction bases: 5. The CDR3 length is 16 residues. Per germline, CDR1 KGHSH and CDR2 LQKENI. Here the CDR3 reads CASSPWTGALNTEAFF. DNA for the CDR3: TGTGCCAGCTCACCCTGGACAGGGGCGTTGAACACTGAAGCTTTCTTT.

This chain links TRBV30 with TRBJ2-5; 7 nucleotides align to TRBD2. The CDR3 is 12 residues long. The germline gives CDR1 GTSNPN, CDR2 SVGIG (reference sequence). Trimming took 2 bases from V and 5 from J; bases not matched to a gene: 2. CDR3 region: CAWSNGGETQYF. The CDR3 DNA reads TGTGCCTGGAGTAACGGGGGGGAGACCCAGTACTTC.

The chain couples TRBV9 to TRBJ2-1; TRBD2 aligns across 7 bases. The CDR3 covers 14 residues. V shed 0 bases, J shed 5 bases, and the junction held 2 bases outside the gene matches. Germline V gene data show CDR1 as SGDLS and CDR2 as YYNGEE. The CDR3 DNA reads TGTGCCAGCAGCGTAGATGGGGGGGACAATGAGCAGTTCTTC. Translating gives CASSVDGGDNEQFF.

The J gene is TRBJ1-2, the V gene TRBV2; D possibly corresponds to TRBD1 (5 bases). Trimming removed 6 bases at V and 1 base at J, with 9 bases between. Germline CDR1 reads SNHLY; CDR2 reads FYNNEI. This CDR3 is built from 13 residues. The CDR3 DNA is TGTGCCAGCAGGGGGGAGGTTAACTATGGCTACACCTTC. As protein: CASRGEVNYGYTF.

To note about this clone: This sample also contains other DNA sequences that code for the same CDR3. This chain joins TRBV6-1 and TRBJ1-2; 9 nucleotides match TRBD1. CDR3 length equals 13 residues. Germline values: CDR1 MNHNS, CDR2 SASEGT. V lost 5 bases and J lost 8; bases outside the gene matches: 6. CDR3 DNA sequence: TGTGCCAGCAGTCGGGACAGGGAATACGGCTACACCTTC. Translation: CASSRDREYGYTF.

The rearrangement joins TRBV19 to TRBJ1-2; a possible D gene is TRBD1 (6 bases). This CDR3 contains 13 residues. Trimming took off 5 bases at V and 6 bases at J, with 13 bases between the two ends. In germline, CDR1 is LNHDA, CDR2 SQIVND (reference sequence). In nucleotides, the CDR3 is TGTGCCAGTAGTGGACAGAAATTCCATGGCTACACCTTC. This encodes CASSGQKFHGYTF. Full variable domain (rest looked up from reference TRBV19 and TRBJ1-2): DGGITQSPKYLFRKEGQNVTLSCEQNLNHDAMYWYRQDPGQGLRLIYYSQIVNDFQKGDIAEGYSVSREKKESFPLTVTSAQKNPTAFYLCASSGQKFHGYTFGSGTRLTVV.

The chain employs TRBV27 and TRBJ1-1; D might be TRBD1 (5 bases). The CDR3 has 15 amino acids. V lost 8 bases, J lost 3 bases, and 19 bases lay in between. The germline CDR1 and CDR2 sequences are MNHEY and SMNVEV (reference sequence). CDR3 sequence (DNA): TGTGCCAGCCCGGAGGTGGGGGTTTGGTACACTGAAGCTTTCTTT. Its protein is CASPEVGVWYTEAFF.

The J gene is TRBJ2-1, the V gene TRBV28; 13 bases align to TRBD2. Germline values: CDR1 MDHEN, CDR2 SYDVKM. The CDR3 runs to 19 residues. The trim removed 5 bases at V and 14 bases at J, leaving 24 bases unmatched. In DNA form, the CDR3 reads TGTGCCAGCAGTCCTTCGACAGGGAAAACTACTAGCGGGGGGGCCGAGGAGTTCTTC. Residues: CASSPSTGKTTSGGAEEFF. Together with reference TRBV28 and TRBJ2-1, the CDR3 gives the full variable domain: DVKVTQSSRYLVKRTGEKVFLECVQDMDHENMFWYRQDPGLGLRLIYFSYDVKMKEKGDIPEGYSVSREKKERFSLILESASTNQTSMYLCASSPSTGKTTSGGAEEFFGPGTRLTVL.

J is TRBJ2-5 and V is TRBV5-1; TRBD2 agrees at 14 bases. CDR1 and CDR2 (germline): SGHRS, YFSETQ. Trimming removed 1 base from V and 4 bases from J; junction bases left unmatched: 3. CDR3 length equals 16 residues. The CDR3 loop reads CASSLSGLAGVETQYF. The CDR3, as DNA: TGCGCCAGCAGCTTGTCGGGACTAGCGGGGGTAGAGACCCAGTACTTC.

The CDR3 coding sequence is TGCACCAGCAGCCCCCGAGTTAGCGGGGGGGCTAGTCATGAGCAGTTCTTC. Its translation: CTSSPRVSGGASHEQFF. The V call is TRBV1, the J call TRBJ2-1; no DNA check was done on the table's D call, TRBD2. TRBV1 is a listed pseudogene. The CDR3 runs to 17 residues.

The gene calls are TRBV6-1 and TRBJ2-3; D ambiguous. The V gene lost 8 bases and the J gene lost 1 base, with 10 bases spanning the gap. The V gene's germline CDR1 is MNHNS and CDR2 SASEGT. This CDR3 has 13 amino acids. This CDR3 reads CASDGLGTDTQYF. The CDR3 region has the DNA TGTGCCAGCGACGGCCTAGGCACAGATACGCAGTATTTT.

The chain uses TRBV30 and TRBJ1-1, with TRBD1 matching 9 bases. The CDR3 spans 13 residues. The V gene's germline CDR1 is GTSNPN and CDR2 SVGIG (reference sequence). The V and J ends lost 4 bases and 5 bases, in that order; junction bases with no gene match: 5. The CDR3 region has the DNA TGTGCCTGGACTCGGGACAGGGAGACTGAAGCTTTCTTT. As protein: CAWTRDRETEAFF.